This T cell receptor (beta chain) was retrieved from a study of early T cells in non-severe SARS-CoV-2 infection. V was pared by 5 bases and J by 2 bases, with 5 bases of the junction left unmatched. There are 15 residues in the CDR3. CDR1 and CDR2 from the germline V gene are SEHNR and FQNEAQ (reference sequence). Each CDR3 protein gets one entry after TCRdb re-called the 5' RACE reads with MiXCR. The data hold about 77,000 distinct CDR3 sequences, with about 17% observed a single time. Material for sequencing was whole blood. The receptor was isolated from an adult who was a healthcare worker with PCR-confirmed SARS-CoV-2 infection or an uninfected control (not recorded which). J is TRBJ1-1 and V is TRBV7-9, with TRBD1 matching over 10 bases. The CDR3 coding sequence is TGTGCCAGCAGCCCGGGACAGGGGCGCAACACTGAAGCTTTCTTT. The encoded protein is CASSPGQGRNTEAFF.